These 19 T cell receptor beta chains share one sample of origin, sequenced in a study of T cell changes during pregnancy in multiple sclerosis (dated by TCRdb to 2018 to 2020). Libraries came from the immunoSEQ multiplex PCR assay. TCRdb took over this immuneACCESS table, retaining in-frame rearrangements with V and J assigned. Such tables are incomplete; in checked studies, under half of the missing clones stem from an unresolved V gene, and the remainder is unexplained. The sample yields 35,000 to 50,000 clones; roughly nine tenths were counted once. Jointly, the top ten make up approximately 1.2% of the sample. The sequences come from CD4+ T cells from peripheral blood mononuclear cells, collected after pregnancy. The receptors were sampled from a female donor with multiple sclerosis, enrolled in a pregnancy study.

The V call is TRBV5-1, the J call TRBJ1-4; D possibly corresponds to TRBD1 (6 bases). Germline V CDR1 and CDR2: SGHRS, YFSETQ. The CDR3 covers 14 residues. V lost 0 bases and J lost 7, with 10 bases in between. The CDR3 reads CASSLGQGSEKLFF. CDR3 nucleotides: TGCGCCAGCAGCTTGGGTCAGGGGAGTGAAAAACTGTTTTTT.

CDR3 nucleotide sequence: TGTGCCAGCAGCTTAGTAGTAGTCCCTGAGCAGTTCTTC. Translating gives CASSLVVVPEQFF. This chain links TRBV7-9 with TRBJ2-1; D ambiguous. The CDR3 totals 13 residues. V gave up 1 base and J gave up 9 bases, with 10 bases separating them. Looked up from germline, CDR1 is SEHNR and CDR2 is FQNEAQ (reference sequence).

The gene calls are TRBV7-2 and TRBJ1-1; D unclear. Germline V gene lookup returns CDR1 SGHTA and CDR2 FQGNSA. This CDR3 contains 15 residues. V gave up 2 bases and J gave up 4 bases, with 14 bases separating them. This CDR3 is CASSLHGGVGTEAFF. The CDR3 DNA is TGTGCCAGCAGCTTACACGGTGGAGTGGGCACTGAAGCTTTCTTT. The full variable domain, its missing parts supplied by reference TRBV7-2 and TRBJ1-1, is GAGVSQSPSNKVTEKGKDVELRCDPISGHTALYWYRQSLGQGLEFLIYFQGNSAPDKSGLPSDRFSAERTGGSVSTLTIQRTQQEDSAVYLCASSLHGGVGTEAFFGQGTRLTVV.

This clone was detected once. The chain is built from TRBV9 and TRBJ2-7; 9 nucleotides line up with TRBD1. This CDR3 contains 16 residues. After removal of 4 bases from V and 6 bases from J, the junction contained 14 bases not matched to a gene. Germline CDR1 SGDLS, CDR2 YYNGEE. The CDR3 DNA is TGTGCCAGCAGCCCCACAGCCGGGACAGGGCGTCTCGAGCAGTACTTC. Amino acids: CASSPTAGTGRLEQYF.

The J gene is TRBJ2-1, the V gene TRBV28; 10 positions agree with TRBD2. Germline V lookup: CDR1 MDHEN, CDR2 SYDVKM. V shed 6 bases, J shed 4 bases, and the junction held 9 bases outside the gene matches. CDR3 size: 16 residues. CDR3 sequence: CASSPSGRGSYNEQFF. The DNA of the CDR3 is TGTGCCAGCAGCCCTAGCGGGAGAGGGTCTTACAATGAGCAGTTCTTC.

This chain joins TRBV4-1 and TRBJ2-5; D possibly corresponds to TRBD1 (6 bases). This CDR3 region has 15 residues. Per the germline V gene, CDR1 is MGHRA and CDR2 is YSYEKL. Trimming took off 4 bases at V and 4 bases at J, with 16 bases between the two ends. In DNA, the CDR3 is TGCGCCAGCAGCCCCTACCACAGGGTTGCAGAGACCCAGTACTTC. Its translation: CASSPYHRVAETQYF.

The chain joins TRBV7-9 to TRBJ2-2, with TRBD1 matching 8 bases. J was trimmed by 2 bases and V by 8 bases; bases with no gene match: 7. This CDR3 region has 15 residues. The V gene's germline CDR1 is SEHNR and CDR2 FQNEAQ (reference sequence). This CDR3 is CASHRTGSNTGELFF. The CDR3 DNA reads as TGTGCCAGCCACCGGACAGGGTCTAACACCGGGGAGCTGTTTTTT.

This chain joins TRBV10-2 and TRBJ2-3; 10 bases fit TRBD2. V shed 3 bases, J shed 2 bases, and the junction held 5 bases outside the gene matches. Germline-derived CDR1 and CDR2 are WSHSY and SAAADI. CDR3 length: 16 residues. The CDR3, as DNA: TGCGCCAGCAGTGAAATAAGCGGGAGGGACACAGATACGCAGTATTTT. It encodes CASSEISGRDTDTQYF.

This chain's CDR3 is CASTPDRRDTQYF. The CDR3 DNA is TGTGCCAGCACCCCCGACAGACGAGATACGCAGTATTTT. The V gene is TRBV7-2, the J gene TRBJ2-3; possibly TRBD1 for D (5 bases). V was cut by 7 bases and J by 5 bases, with 13 bases left in between. The CDR3 contains 13 residues. The germline CDR1 and CDR2 sequences are SGHTA and FQGNSA.

This clone has just a few counts. This rearrangement joins TRBV4-1 to TRBJ2-1; 8 nucleotides match TRBD1. Germline CDR1 and CDR2: MGHRA and YSYEKL. J lost 10 bases, V lost 0 bases, and 5 bases had no gene match. The CDR3 is made up of 14 amino acids. The CDR3 DNA follows: TGCGCCAGCAGCCAAGACAGGGGGCGCGGAGAGCAGTTCTTC. Protein product: CASSQDRGRGEQFF.

This clone was recorded only once. The J gene is TRBJ1-1, the V gene TRBV5-1; D is perhaps TRBD1 (6 bases). Trimming removed 3 bases at V and 1 base at J, with 13 bases between. There are 15 residues in the CDR3. Looked up from germline, CDR1 is SGHRS and CDR2 is YFSETQ. Written as DNA, the CDR3 is TGCGCCAGCAGCTCAGATGGACAGCAGAACACTGAAGCTTTCTTT. Translated: CASSSDGQQNTEAFF.

The chain joins TRBV5-6 to TRBJ1-2; maybe TRBD1 (6 bases). With 4 bases removed from V and 7 bases from J, the gap between germline ends came to 17 bases. The CDR3 extends over 14 amino acids. Germline CDR1 reads SGHDT; CDR2 reads YYEEEE. CDR3 sequence reads: CASSRTLQGRGYTF. In DNA form, the CDR3 reads TGTGCCAGCAGCCGGACATTACAGGGACGTGGCTACACCTTC.

This clone was recorded a few times. The chain combines TRBV28 with TRBJ2-2; 10 nucleotides line up with TRBD2. Germline V lookup: CDR1 MDHEN, CDR2 SYDVKM. The CDR3 spans 15 residues. V shed 6 bases and J 4 bases; nucleotides not matched to a gene: 5. This CDR3 is CASRGLAQITGELFF. The CDR3, as DNA: TGTGCCAGCAGGGGACTAGCGCAGATCACCGGGGAGCTGTTTTTT.

Only a few counts were recorded for this clone. The rearrangement links TRBV7-2 to TRBJ2-3; TRBD2 agrees at 12 bases. Looked up from germline, CDR1 is SGHTA and CDR2 is FQGNSA. CDR3 size: 17 residues. Trimming at V came to 4 bases and at J to 2 bases, leaving 7 bases not matched to a gene. CDR3: CASSSPLAGGDTDTQYF. The DNA of the CDR3 is TGTGCCAGCAGCTCCCCTCTAGCGGGAGGGGACACAGATACGCAGTATTTT.

The chain couples TRBV28 to TRBJ2-7; the match to TRBD2 covers 14 bases. The V gene end was trimmed by 5 bases and the J gene end by 2 bases; junction bases not matched to a gene: 2. The CDR3 contains 15 residues. Germline V gives CDR1 MDHEN, CDR2 SYDVKM. CDR3 loop: CASSVGLAGAYEQYF. The CDR3 coding sequence is TGTGCCAGCAGTGTGGGACTAGCGGGGGCCTACGAGCAGTACTTC.

The V gene is TRBV19, the J gene TRBJ2-1; 8 positions match TRBD2. V was clipped by 5 bases and J by 8 bases; unmatched bases: 8. CDR3 length: 14 residues. Germline loops: CDR1 LNHDA, CDR2 SQIVND (reference sequence). The CDR3 is CASSGGAGEDEQFF. For the CDR3, the DNA is TGTGCCAGTAGTGGGGGAGCGGGAGAGGATGAGCAGTTCTTC.

The gene calls are TRBV30 and TRBJ1-4; 8 nucleotides line up with TRBD1. The V and J ends lost 4 bases and 5 bases, in that order; junction bases with no gene match: 6. The CDR3 extends over 14 amino acids. CDR1 and CDR2 (germline): GTSNPN, SVGIG (reference sequence). CDR3 coding DNA: TGTGCCTGGACCACAGGGGGTAAGAATGAAAAACTGTTTTTT. This sequence encodes CAWTTGGKNEKLFF. The whole variable domain, filled in from reference TRBV30 and TRBJ1-4, reads SQTIHQWPATLVQPVGSPLSLECTVEGTSNPNLYWYRQAAGRGLQLLFYSVGIGQISSEVPQNLSASRPQDRQFILSSKKLLLSDSGFYLCAWTTGGKNEKLFFGSGTQLSVL.

The CDR3 region is CASSQGLAGHYEQYF. In DNA form, the CDR3 reads TGTGCCAGCAGCCAGGGGTTAGCGGGTCACTACGAGCAGTACTTC. The chain combines TRBV4-2 with TRBJ2-7, with 7 positions matching TRBD2. The length of the CDR3 is 15 residues. The junction had 8 bases not matched to a gene; V was cut back by 3 bases and J by 3 bases. The germline CDR1 and CDR2 sequences are LGHNA and YNFKEQ.

The chain carries TRBV19 and TRBJ2-1; 8 nucleotides line up with TRBD2. With V trimmed by 9 bases and J by 7 bases, 11 bases remained unmatched. Looked up from germline, CDR1 is LNHDA and CDR2 is SQIVND (reference sequence). This CDR3 is 14 amino acids long. CDR3 in amino acids: CASMTPGLVNEQFF. DNA for the CDR3: TGTGCCAGCATGACGCCGGGACTAGTAAATGAGCAGTTCTTC. The full variable domain, its missing parts supplied by reference TRBV19 and TRBJ2-1, is DGGITQSPKYLFRKEGQNVTLSCEQNLNHDAMYWYRQDPGQGLRLIYYSQIVNDFQKGDIAEGYSVSREKKESFPLTVTSAQKNPTAFYLCASMTPGLVNEQFFGPGTRLTVL.